The clone carrying this TCR beta chain was counted once. The antigen is unknown. This sample was taken from a study of CD8 T cells in ankylosing spondylitis. Study-wide results and limits: Roughly eight highly homologous variants made up a TCR beta motif, and this motif appeared characteristic of ankylosing spondylitis blood. Reportedly, disease-linked clones are significantly enriched in ankylosing spondylitis patients' matched synovial fluid. A CD8+ phenotype characterized the disease-linked clones, which were relatively rare in peripheral blood.

Trimming pared 1 base from V and 3 bases from J, leaving 9 bases between. The CDR3 runs to 15 residues. Germline V lookup: CDR1 SGHDN, CDR2 FVKESK. TCRdb called the 5' RACE reads again in MiXCR, with one record for every CDR3 protein. The sample has approximately 500,000 distinct CDR3 sequences, approximately 12% seen once. The sequenced sample consisted of blood, either unsorted or a sorted T cell fraction (not recorded which). J is TRBJ1-4 and V is TRBV14; D is possibly TRBD1 (5 bases). This receptor was taken from a male donor with ankylosing spondylitis. CDR3 sequence: CASSQGRTPNEKLFF. The DNA for the CDR3 is TGTGCCAGCAGCCAAGGGAGGACACCTAATGAAAAACTGTTTTTT.